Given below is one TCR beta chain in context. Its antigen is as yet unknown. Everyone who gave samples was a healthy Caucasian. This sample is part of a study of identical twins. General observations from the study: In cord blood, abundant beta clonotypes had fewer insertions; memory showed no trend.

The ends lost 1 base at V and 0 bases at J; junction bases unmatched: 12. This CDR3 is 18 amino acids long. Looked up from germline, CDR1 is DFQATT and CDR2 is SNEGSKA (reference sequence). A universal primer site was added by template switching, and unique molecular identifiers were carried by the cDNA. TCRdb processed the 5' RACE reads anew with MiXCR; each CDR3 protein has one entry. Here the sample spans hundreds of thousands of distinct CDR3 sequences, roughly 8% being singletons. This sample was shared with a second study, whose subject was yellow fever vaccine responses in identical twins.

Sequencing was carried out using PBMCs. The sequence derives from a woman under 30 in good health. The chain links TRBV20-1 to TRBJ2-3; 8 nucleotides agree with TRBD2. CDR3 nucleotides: TGCAGTGCTAGAGGGACCCGTGGCGGGGGGACAAGCACAGATACGCAGTATTTT. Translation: CSARGTRGGGTSTDTQYF.